The clone carrying this T cell receptor beta chain came up many times. No antigen is known for it. CDR3 size: 15 residues. Germline V gives CDR1 MNHEY, CDR2 SVGAGI. Deletions cut 2 bases from V and 0 bases from J, with 8 bases between. Hyperthyroidism had been newly diagnosed in patients aged 18 to 65, and its duration was under 2 months. Clinical symptoms, serum thyroxine and TRAb, thyroid ultrasound and orbital computed tomography together formed the diagnostic basis. RNA transcripts served as the template for amplifying TCR beta CDR3 regions. HTBI primers were employed in a first-round RT-PCR of the TCR CDR3. TCRdb analysed the multiplex PCR reads with MiXCR anew, one entry per CDR3 protein. The sample shows fewer than 850,000 distinct CDR3 sequences, around 16% of them seen only once. This sample was taken from a study of T cells in Graves' hyperthyroidism and ophthalmopathy. Study-wide results and limits: Ophthalmopathy could be told apart from stable hyperthyroidism with a 13 V-J model. Most clonotypes expanded in the thyroid (above 0.001) were also present in blood.

The origin of this receptor is a man aged 50 or older with Graves' hyperthyroidism. This chain joins TRBV6-5 and TRBJ1-5, with unresolved D. The sequencing input was blood. The CDR3 protein is CASSYTGNSNQPQHF. CDR3 coding DNA: TGTGCCAGCAGTTACACTGGAAATAGCAATCAGCCCCAGCATTTT.